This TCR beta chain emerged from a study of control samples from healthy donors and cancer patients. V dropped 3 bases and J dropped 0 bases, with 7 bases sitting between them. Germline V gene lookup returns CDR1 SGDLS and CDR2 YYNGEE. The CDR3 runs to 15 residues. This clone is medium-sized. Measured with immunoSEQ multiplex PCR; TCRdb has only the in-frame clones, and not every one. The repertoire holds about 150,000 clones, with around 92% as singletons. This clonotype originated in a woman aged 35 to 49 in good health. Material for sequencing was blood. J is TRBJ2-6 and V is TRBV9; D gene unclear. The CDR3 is CASSAAFSGANVLTF. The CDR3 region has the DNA TGTGCCAGCAGCGCGGCCTTCTCTGGGGCCAACGTCCTGACTTTC. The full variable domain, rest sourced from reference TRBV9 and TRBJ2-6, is DSGVTQTPKHLITATGQRVTLRCSPRSGDLSVYWYQQSLDQGLQFLIQYYNGEERAKGNILERFSAQQFPDLHSELNLSSLELGDSALYFCASSAAFSGANVLTFGAGSRLTVL.